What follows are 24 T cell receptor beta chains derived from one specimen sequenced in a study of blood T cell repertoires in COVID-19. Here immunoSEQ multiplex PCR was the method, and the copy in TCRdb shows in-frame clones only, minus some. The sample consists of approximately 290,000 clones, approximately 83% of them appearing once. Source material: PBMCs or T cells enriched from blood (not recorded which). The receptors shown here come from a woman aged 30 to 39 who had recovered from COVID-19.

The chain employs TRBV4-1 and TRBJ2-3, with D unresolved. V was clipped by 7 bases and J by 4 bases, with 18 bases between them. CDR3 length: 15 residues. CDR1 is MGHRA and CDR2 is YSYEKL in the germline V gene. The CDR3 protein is CASTRQANIADTQYF. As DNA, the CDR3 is TGCGCCAGCACCCGACAAGCTAATATCGCAGATACGCAGTATTTT.

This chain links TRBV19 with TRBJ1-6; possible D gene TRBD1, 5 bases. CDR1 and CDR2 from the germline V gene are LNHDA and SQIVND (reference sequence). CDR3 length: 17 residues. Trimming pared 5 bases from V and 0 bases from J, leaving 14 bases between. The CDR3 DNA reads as TGTGCCAGTAGTGAAGGGGTTCTCGACTCCTATAATTCACCCCTCCACTTT. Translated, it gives CASSEGVLDSYNSPLHF.

The CDR3 reads CASSPNSGSGSYEQYF. CDR3 bases: TGTGCCAGCAGCCCAAATAGCGGATCCGGCTCCTACGAGCAGTACTTC. The chain employs TRBV7-2 and TRBJ2-7; a weak D match, TRBD2 (6 bases). From germline, CDR1 is SGHTA and CDR2 FQGNSA. Trimming left V 5 bases short and J 0 bases short, with 17 bases between. There are 16 residues in the CDR3.

The DNA for the CDR3 is TGTGCCAGCAGCTCAGGACTGAGCTACGAGCAGTACTTC. Translation: CASSSGLSYEQYF. V usage is TRBV11-2 and J usage is TRBJ2-7; D is possibly TRBD2 (5 bases). CDR3 length: 13 amino acids. The V gene's germline CDR1 is SGHAT and CDR2 FQNNGV. Trimming took 4 bases from V and 3 from J, leaving 10 bases between them.

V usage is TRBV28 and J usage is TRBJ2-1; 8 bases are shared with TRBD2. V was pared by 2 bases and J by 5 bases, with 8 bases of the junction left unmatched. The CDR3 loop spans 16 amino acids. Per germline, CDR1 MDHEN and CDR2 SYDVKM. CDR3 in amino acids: CASSLAPSGLDNEQFF. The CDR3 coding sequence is TGTGCCAGCAGTTTAGCCCCTAGCGGGTTAGACAATGAGCAGTTCTTC.

The CDR3 loop reads CATSDPVSDTQYF. The CDR3 DNA follows: TGTGCCACCAGTGACCCCGTCTCAGATACGCAGTATTTT. The rearrangement links TRBV24-1 to TRBJ2-3; no definite D call. In germline, CDR1 is KGHDR, CDR2 SFDVKD. This CDR3 is built from 13 residues. V was clipped by 4 bases and J by 4 bases, with 8 bases between them.

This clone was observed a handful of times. The CDR3 DNA is TGTGCCAGCAGCCAAGATTTTGGGCTGACAGATACGCAGTATTTT. Translation gives CASSQDFGLTDTQYF. V gene TRBV14 combines with J gene TRBJ2-3; D is uncertain. CDR1 SGHDN and CDR2 FVKESK come from the germline V gene. V was cut by 0 bases and J by 3 bases, with 10 bases left in between. The CDR3 length is 15 residues.

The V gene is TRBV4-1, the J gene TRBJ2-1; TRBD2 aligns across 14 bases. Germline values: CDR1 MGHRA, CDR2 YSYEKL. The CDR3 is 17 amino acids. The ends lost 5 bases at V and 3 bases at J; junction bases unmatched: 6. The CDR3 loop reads CASSIRTSGRIYNEQFF. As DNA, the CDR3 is TGCGCCAGCAGCATCCGGACTAGCGGGAGGATCTACAATGAGCAGTTCTTC.

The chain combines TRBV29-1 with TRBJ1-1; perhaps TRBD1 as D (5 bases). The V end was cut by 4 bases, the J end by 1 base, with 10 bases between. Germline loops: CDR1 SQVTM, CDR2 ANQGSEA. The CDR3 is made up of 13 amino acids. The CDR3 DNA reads TGCAGCGTTGGGAGGGGCAAGAACACTGAAGCTTTCTTT. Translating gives CSVGRGKNTEAFF.

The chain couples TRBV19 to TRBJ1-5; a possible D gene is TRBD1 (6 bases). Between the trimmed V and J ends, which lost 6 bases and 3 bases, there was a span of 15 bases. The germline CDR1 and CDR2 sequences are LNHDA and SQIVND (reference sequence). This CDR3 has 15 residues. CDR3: CASSRRQAVNQPQHF. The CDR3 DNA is TGTGCCAGTAGCCGGAGACAGGCAGTCAATCAGCCCCAGCATTTT.

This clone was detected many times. CDR3 DNA sequence: TGTGCCAGCAGCCCGATAGGGACAGGGGTCAACGAGCAGTACTTC. Protein product: CASSPIGTGVNEQYF. The J gene is TRBJ2-7, the V gene TRBV7-3; 10 nucleotides align to TRBD1. V shed 5 bases, J shed 5 bases, and the junction held 9 bases outside the gene matches. The germline CDR1 and CDR2 sequences are SGHTA and FQGTGA. The CDR3 has 15 amino acids.

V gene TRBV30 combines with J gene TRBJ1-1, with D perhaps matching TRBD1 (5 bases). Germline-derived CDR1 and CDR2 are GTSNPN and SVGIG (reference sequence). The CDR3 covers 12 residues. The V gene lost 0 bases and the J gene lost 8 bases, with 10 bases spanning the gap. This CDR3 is CAWSVRRGEAFF. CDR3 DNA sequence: TGTGCCTGGAGTGTACGTCGGGGGGAAGCTTTCTTT.

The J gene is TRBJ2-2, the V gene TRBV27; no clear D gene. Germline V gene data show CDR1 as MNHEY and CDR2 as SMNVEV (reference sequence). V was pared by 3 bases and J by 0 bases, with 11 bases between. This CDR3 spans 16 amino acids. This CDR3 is CASSFGLDANTGELFF. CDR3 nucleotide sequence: TGTGCCAGCAGTTTCGGGTTAGACGCGAACACCGGGGAGCTGTTTTTT.

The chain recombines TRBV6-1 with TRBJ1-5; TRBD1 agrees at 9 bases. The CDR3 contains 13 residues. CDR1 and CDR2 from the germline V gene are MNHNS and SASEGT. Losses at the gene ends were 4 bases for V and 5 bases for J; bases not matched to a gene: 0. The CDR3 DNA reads TGTGCCAGCAGTGGGACAGGGGATCAGCCCCAGCATTTT. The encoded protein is CASSGTGDQPQHF.

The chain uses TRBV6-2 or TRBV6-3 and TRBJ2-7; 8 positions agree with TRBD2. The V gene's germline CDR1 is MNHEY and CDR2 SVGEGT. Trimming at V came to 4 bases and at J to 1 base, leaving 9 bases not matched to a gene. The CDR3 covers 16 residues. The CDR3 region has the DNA TGTGCCAGCAGTTCCGCGACGGGAGGGACTTCCTACGAGCAGTACTTC. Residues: CASSSATGGTSYEQYF.

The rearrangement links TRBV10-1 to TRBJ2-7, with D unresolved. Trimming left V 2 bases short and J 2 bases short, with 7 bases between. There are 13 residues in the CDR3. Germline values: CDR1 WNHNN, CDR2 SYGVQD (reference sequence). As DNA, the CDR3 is TGCGCCAGCAGTGAGGGCTTTACCTACGAGCAGTACTTC. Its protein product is CASSEGFTYEQYF.

The DNA for the CDR3 is TGTGCCAGCAGTTTAGAAGGGACAGGGTACAATGAGCAGTTCTTC. Amino acids: CASSLEGTGYNEQFF. The V and J genes are TRBV27 and TRBJ2-1, with 9 bases that match TRBD1. In germline, CDR1 is MNHEY, CDR2 SMNVEV (reference sequence). V dropped 2 bases and J dropped 4; count of bases not matched to a gene: 3. The CDR3 contains 15 residues.

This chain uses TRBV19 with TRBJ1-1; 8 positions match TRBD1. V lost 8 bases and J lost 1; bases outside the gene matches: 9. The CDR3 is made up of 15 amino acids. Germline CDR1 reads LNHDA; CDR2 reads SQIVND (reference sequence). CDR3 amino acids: CASSTEDRANTEAFF. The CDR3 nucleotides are TGTGCCAGTTCGACTGAGGACAGGGCGAACACTGAAGCTTTCTTT.

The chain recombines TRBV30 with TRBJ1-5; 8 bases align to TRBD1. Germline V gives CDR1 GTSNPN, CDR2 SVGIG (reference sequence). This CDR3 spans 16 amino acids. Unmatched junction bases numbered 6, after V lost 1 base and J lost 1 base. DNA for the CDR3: TGTGCCTGGAGTGCCTCCAACAGGGGGAGCAATCAGCCCCAGCATTTT. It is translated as CAWSASNRGSNQPQHF.

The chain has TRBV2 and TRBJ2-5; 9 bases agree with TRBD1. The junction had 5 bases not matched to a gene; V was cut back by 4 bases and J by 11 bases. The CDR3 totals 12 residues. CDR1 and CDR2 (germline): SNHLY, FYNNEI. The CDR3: CASSVAGTGQYF. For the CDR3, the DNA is TGTGCCAGCAGTGTAGCTGGGACAGGGCAGTACTTC.

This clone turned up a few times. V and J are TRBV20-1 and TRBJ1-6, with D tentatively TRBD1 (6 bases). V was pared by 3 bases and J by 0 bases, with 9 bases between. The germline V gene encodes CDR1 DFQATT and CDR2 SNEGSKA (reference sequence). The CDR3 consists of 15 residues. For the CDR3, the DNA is TGCAGTGCTAGTACAGGGAGCTCCTATAATTCACCCCTCCACTTT. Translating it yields CSASTGSSYNSPLHF.

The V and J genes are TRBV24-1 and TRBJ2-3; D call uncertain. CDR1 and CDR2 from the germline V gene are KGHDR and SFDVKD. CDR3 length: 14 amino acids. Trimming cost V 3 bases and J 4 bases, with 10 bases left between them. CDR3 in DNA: TGTGCCACCAGTGATCGTTCGGGTGCAGATACGCAGTATTTT. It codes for CATSDRSGADTQYF.

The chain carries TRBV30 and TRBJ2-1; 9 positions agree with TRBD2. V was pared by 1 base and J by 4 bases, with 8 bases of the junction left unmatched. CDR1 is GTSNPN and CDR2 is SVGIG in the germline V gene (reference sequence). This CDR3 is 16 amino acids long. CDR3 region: CAWSDMTSGTYNEQFF. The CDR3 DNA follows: TGTGCCTGGAGTGATATGACTAGCGGAACGTACAATGAGCAGTTCTTC.

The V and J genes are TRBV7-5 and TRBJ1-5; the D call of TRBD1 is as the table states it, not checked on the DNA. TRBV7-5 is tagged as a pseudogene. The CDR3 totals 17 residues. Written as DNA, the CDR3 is TGTGCCAGAAGCTTTGGCCCTAAAGACAGGATGGGGCAGCCCCAGCATTTT. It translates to CARSFGPKDRMGQPQHF.